One and the same sample provided the 25 T cell receptor beta chains below, sequenced in a study of blood T cell repertoires in COVID-19. Here immunoSEQ multiplex PCR was the method, and the copy in TCRdb shows in-frame clones only, minus some. This sample has fewer than 300,000 clones, with roughly 83% found just once. Sequenced material: peripheral blood. Receptors were obtained from a human donor with COVID-19, enrolled during active disease. The donor label of this sample is uncertain.

The V call is TRBV9, the J call TRBJ1-1; the D gene is possibly TRBD1 (5 bases). Trimming removed 0 bases from V and 6 bases from J, with 18 bases in between. Germline CDR1 SGDLS, CDR2 YYNGEE. The CDR3 loop spans 16 amino acids. CDR3 residues: CASSVGLRGQTAEAFF. The DNA for the CDR3 is TGTGCCAGCAGCGTAGGATTACGAGGACAAACTGCTGAAGCTTTCTTT.

V is TRBV9 and J is TRBJ2-7; 8 bases match TRBD1. Per the germline V gene, CDR1 is SGDLS and CDR2 is YYNGEE. This CDR3 comprises 15 residues. V was clipped by 0 bases and J by 2 bases; unmatched bases: 4. The CDR3 is CASSVGTGRTYEQYF. CDR3 nucleotide sequence: TGTGCCAGCAGCGTAGGGACAGGGCGTACCTACGAGCAGTACTTC.

The gene calls are TRBV9 and TRBJ2-1; 14 bases agree with TRBD2. The J segment lost 5 bases and the V segment lost 3 bases, leaving 4 bases of the junction unmatched. Germline values: CDR1 SGDLS, CDR2 YYNGEE. The CDR3 consists of 16 residues. DNA for the CDR3: TGTGCCAGCAGCGGAAGACTAGCGGGAGGGCACAATGAGCAGTTCTTC. This gives the protein CASSGRLAGGHNEQFF.

The sample holds a few counts of this clone. In nucleotides, the CDR3 is TGTGCCAGCAGCTTACGTGGTAGCGGGAGTCGGCAAGAGACCCAGTACTTC. Translation gives CASSLRGSGSRQETQYF. The chain uses TRBV11-2 and TRBJ2-5; the match to TRBD2 covers 9 bases. CDR3 size: 17 residues. J was trimmed by 2 bases and V by 2 bases; bases with no gene match: 9. Germline V gene data show CDR1 as SGHAT and CDR2 as FQNNGV. Drawing the rest from reference TRBV11-2 and TRBJ2-5, the complete variable domain is EAGVAQSPRYKIIEKRQSVAFWCNPISGHATLYWYQQILGQGPKLLIQFQNNGVVDDSQLPKDRFSAERLKGVDSTLKIQPAKLEDSAVYLCASSLRGSGSRQETQYFGPGTRLLVL.

This chain links TRBV5-1 with TRBJ2-1, with TRBD2 matching 10 bases. The CDR3 contains 14 residues. Germline V gene lookup returns CDR1 SGHRS and CDR2 YFSETQ. V dropped 6 bases and J dropped 8; count of bases not matched to a gene: 8. CDR3: CASTGASGSYEQFF. As DNA, the CDR3 is TGCGCCAGCACCGGAGCTAGCGGGAGCTATGAGCAGTTCTTC.

The V gene is TRBV5-1, the J gene TRBJ2-5; possibly TRBD2 for D (6 bases). The CDR3 sequence is 13 residues long. The V end lost 4 bases, the J end lost 5 bases, and 12 bases lay between the germline ends. Germline V gene sequence: CDR1 SGHRS, CDR2 YFSETQ. The CDR3 nucleotides read TGCGCCAGCAGCCCTGGAGGGGTTGAGACCCAGTACTTC. Translated: CASSPGGVETQYF.

The chain combines TRBV28 with TRBJ1-6; 10 bases map to TRBD1. Germline values: CDR1 MDHEN, CDR2 SYDVKM. The trim removed 5 bases at V and 9 bases at J, leaving 7 bases unmatched. This CDR3 region has 15 residues. CDR3 DNA sequence: TGTGCCAGCAGTCTCCCGACAGGGGGCGTTTCACCCCTCCACTTT. As protein: CASSLPTGGVSPLHF. The full variable domain, with the rest looked up from reference TRBV28 and TRBJ1-6, is DVKVTQSSRYLVKRTGEKVFLECVQDMDHENMFWYRQDPGLGLRLIYFSYDVKMKEKGDIPEGYSVSREKKERFSLILESASTNQTSMYLCASSLPTGGVSPLHFGNGTRLTVT.

The genes are TRBV6-5 and TRBJ1-2, with D tentatively TRBD1 (6 bases). This CDR3 has 14 amino acids. The germline V gene has CDR1 MNHEY and CDR2 SVGAGI. V lost 6 bases and J lost 2, with 13 bases in between. The DNA of the CDR3 is TGTGCCAGCAGCCCCCGGACAGTCAACTATGGCTACACCTTC. This translates into CASSPRTVNYGYTF.

The chain links TRBV12-3 or TRBV12-4 to TRBJ1-1; the match to TRBD1 covers 8 bases. V lost 0 bases to trimming and J lost 11 bases; unmatched junction nucleotides: 2. The CDR3 consists of 12 residues. DNA of the CDR3: TGTGCCAGCAGTTTAGCCAGGGGGCGCGCTTTCTTT. Protein product: CASSLARGRAFF.

The gene calls are TRBV6-4 and TRBJ1-5; D remains ambiguous. The CDR3 length is 13 residues. Germline V CDR1 and CDR2: MRHNA, SNTAGT. The V end lost 6 bases, the J end lost 0 bases, and 6 bases lay between the germline ends. The CDR3 reads CASSPNSNQPQHF. The CDR3 DNA follows: TGTGCCAGCAGCCCTAATAGCAATCAGCCCCAGCATTTT.

The sample holds one count of this clone. J is TRBJ1-1 and V is TRBV5-1, with 7 bases lining up with TRBD1. This CDR3 region has 16 residues. Trimming cost V 5 bases and J 2 bases; bases outside gene matches: 12. CDR1 and CDR2 (germline): SGHRS, YFSETQ. The CDR3 sequence: CASRDQSTGLNTEAFF. In DNA, the CDR3 is TGCGCCAGCAGAGACCAATCGACAGGGTTAAACACTGAAGCTTTCTTT.

This chain links TRBV4-3 with TRBJ2-3, with 8 bases aligning to TRBD2. Germline CDR1 reads LGHNA; CDR2 reads YSLEER. The V segment lost 4 bases and the J segment 3 bases; nucleotides outside the gene matches: 3. This CDR3 contains 14 residues. The CDR3 here is CASSRVAGTDTQYF. The CDR3 DNA sequence: TGCGCCAGCAGCCGGGTAGCGGGAACAGATACGCAGTATTTT.

V and J are TRBV7-2 and TRBJ2-5, with TRBD2 identical over 13 bases. This CDR3 spans 15 amino acids. Germline CDR1 and CDR2: SGHTA and FQGNSA. Trimming at V came to 5 bases and at J to 2 bases, leaving 2 bases not matched to a gene. The CDR3 coding sequence is TGTGCCAGCAGCCGGACTAGCGGGAGTCAAGAGACCCAGTACTTC. Translation gives CASSRTSGSQETQYF.

The chain employs TRBV3-1 (or the pseudogene TRBV3-2) and TRBJ2-2, with 7 bases that match TRBD1. The CDR3 has 15 amino acids. Trimming took 6 bases from V and 2 from J; bases not matched to a gene: 6. Germline V gene lookup returns CDR1 LGHDT and CDR2 YNNKEL (reference sequence). The CDR3 protein is CASSTRDSNTGELFF. CDR3 in DNA: TGTGCCAGCAGTACCAGGGACAGTAACACCGGGGAGCTGTTTTTT.

This clone appeared once. The rearrangement uses TRBV30 and TRBJ1-5, with a weak D call TRBD1 (5 bases). This CDR3 comprises 13 residues. With 1 base removed from V and 7 bases from J, the gap between germline ends came to 11 bases. Germline V gives CDR1 GTSNPN, CDR2 SVGIG (reference sequence). The CDR3 nucleotides read TGTGCCTGGAGTGGGCAGGGAAAACAGCCCCAGCATTTT. Protein sequence: CAWSGQGKQPQHF.

V usage is TRBV6-5 and J usage is TRBJ1-6, with D maybe TRBD1 (5 bases). The CDR3 runs to 15 residues. CDR1 MNHEY and CDR2 SVGAGI come from the germline V gene. V was clipped by 5 bases and J by 10 bases, with 18 bases between them. CDR3 residues: CASSRKGYGDSPLHF. The DNA of the CDR3 is TGTGCCAGCAGTCGCAAGGGGTACGGAGACTCACCCCTCCACTTT.

The rearrangement joins TRBV30 to TRBJ2-3, with TRBD2 identical over 8 bases. The germline CDR1 and CDR2 sequences are GTSNPN and SVGIG (reference sequence). The CDR3 extends over 14 amino acids. J lost 2 bases, V lost 3 bases, and 4 bases had no gene match. CDR3 protein: CAWRGAGVTDTQYF. The CDR3 bases are TGTGCCTGGAGAGGAGCGGGAGTCACAGATACGCAGTATTTT.

V gene TRBV15 combines with J gene TRBJ2-3, with D possibly matching TRBD2 (6 bases). Germline CDR1 and CDR2: LNHNV and YYDKDF (reference sequence). V lost 5 bases to trimming and J lost 4 bases, with 10 bases between them. The CDR3 covers 13 residues. CDR3 loop: CATSFAGSDTQYF. The CDR3 DNA reads TGTGCCACCAGCTTCGCGGGGTCAGATACGCAGTATTTT.

The chain uses TRBV5-1 and TRBJ1-1; 12 nucleotides agree with TRBD1. This CDR3 is built from 16 residues. Trimming removed 0 bases from V and 8 bases from J; junction bases left unmatched: 8. From germline, CDR1 is SGHRS and CDR2 YFSETQ. CDR3 in DNA: TGCGCCAGCAGCTTGGAGGGGACAGGGGGCCTCGGGGAAGCTTTCTTT. Translated: CASSLEGTGGLGEAFF.

The CDR3 DNA sequence: TGTGCCAGTAGTCTATCGACCGGGACAGGGGAAGAGACCCAGTACTTC. Its translation: CASSLSTGTGEETQYF. J is TRBJ2-5 and V is TRBV19; 10 nucleotides match TRBD1. This CDR3 region has 16 residues. CDR1 and CDR2 from the germline V gene are LNHDA and SQIVND (reference sequence). The junction had 9 bases not matched to a gene; V was cut back by 5 bases and J by 3 bases.

The gene calls are TRBV4-3 and TRBJ2-7, with D tentatively TRBD2 (6 bases). The length of the CDR3 is 14 residues. Per the germline V gene, CDR1 is LGHNA and CDR2 is YSLEER. The V end lost 4 bases, the J end lost 2 bases, and 12 bases lay between the germline ends. The DNA for the CDR3 is TGCGCCAGCAGCCCGGGACTGGGAGCCTACGAGCAGTACTTC. It codes for CASSPGLGAYEQYF.

The chain couples TRBV4-2 to TRBJ2-1; perhaps TRBD2 as D (6 bases). Germline V gene sequence: CDR1 LGHNA, CDR2 YNFKEQ. The CDR3 has 16 residues. The V end lost 2 bases, the J end lost 4 bases, and 15 bases lay between the germline ends. The CDR3 coding sequence is TGTGCCAGCAGCCAAACCACCGGGAGCGCATACAATGAGCAGTTCTTC. It encodes CASSQTTGSAYNEQFF.

The chain uses TRBV6-4 and TRBJ2-1; 8 positions agree with TRBD2. This CDR3 has 15 amino acids. Germline V gene data show CDR1 as MRHNA and CDR2 as SNTAGT. The J segment lost 4 bases and the V segment lost 5 bases, leaving 7 bases of the junction unmatched. CDR3: CASSFSSGQYNEQFF. The CDR3 region has the DNA TGTGCCAGCAGTTTCTCTAGCGGGCAATACAATGAGCAGTTCTTC.

J is TRBJ2-5 and V is TRBV5-1; D possibly corresponds to TRBD2 (5 bases). V lost 4 bases and J 1 base, leaving 8 bases between the germline ends. The CDR3 covers 13 residues. Germline V gene data show CDR1 as SGHRS and CDR2 as YFSETQ. CDR3 in amino acids: CASSPGLQETQYF. The DNA of the CDR3 is TGCGCCAGCAGCCCAGGACTCCAAGAGACCCAGTACTTC.

The chain uses TRBV28 and TRBJ2-1; 12 nucleotides align to TRBD2. Germline V lookup: CDR1 MDHEN, CDR2 SYDVKM. J was trimmed by 3 bases and V by 5 bases; bases with no gene match: 8. This CDR3 has 17 amino acids. CDR3 amino acids: CASSPPSGRDIYNEQFF. The CDR3 coding sequence is TGTGCCAGCAGTCCCCCTAGCGGGAGGGATATCTACAATGAGCAGTTCTTC. The full variable domain, with the rest looked up from reference TRBV28 and TRBJ2-1, is DVKVTQSSRYLVKRTGEKVFLECVQDMDHENMFWYRQDPGLGLRLIYFSYDVKMKEKGDIPEGYSVSREKKERFSLILESASTNQTSMYLCASSPPSGRDIYNEQFFGPGTRLTVL.